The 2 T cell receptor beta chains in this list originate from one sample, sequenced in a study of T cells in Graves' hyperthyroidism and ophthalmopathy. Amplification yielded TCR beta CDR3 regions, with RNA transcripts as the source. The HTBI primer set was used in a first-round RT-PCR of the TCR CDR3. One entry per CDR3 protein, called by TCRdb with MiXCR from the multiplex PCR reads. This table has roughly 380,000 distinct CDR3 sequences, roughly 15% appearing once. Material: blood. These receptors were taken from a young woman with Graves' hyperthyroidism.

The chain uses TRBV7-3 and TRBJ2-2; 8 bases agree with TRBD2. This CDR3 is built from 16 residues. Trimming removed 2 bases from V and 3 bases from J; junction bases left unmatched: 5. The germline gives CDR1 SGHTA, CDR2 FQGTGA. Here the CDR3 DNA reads TGTGCCAGCAGCTTAGATAGCGGGGCGGACACCGGGGAGCTGTTTTTT. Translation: CASSLDSGADTGELFF. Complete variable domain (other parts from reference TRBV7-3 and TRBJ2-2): GAGVSQTPSNKVTEKGKYVELRCDPISGHTALYWYRQSLGQGPEFLIYFQGTGAADDSGLPNDRFFAVRPEGSVSTLKIQRTERGDSAVYLCASSLDSGADTGELFFGEGSRLTVL.

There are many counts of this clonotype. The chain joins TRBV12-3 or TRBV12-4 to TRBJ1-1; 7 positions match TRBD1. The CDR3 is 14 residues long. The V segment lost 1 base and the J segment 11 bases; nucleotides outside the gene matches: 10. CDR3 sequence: CASSLETGPYRAFF. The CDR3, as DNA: TGTGCCAGCAGTTTAGAGACAGGGCCCTACCGGGCTTTCTTT.